Listed here is a single T cell receptor beta chain. Original analysis: The assay estimated nucleated cells by amplifying reference gene primers. Sequencing used immunoSEQ multiplex PCR; TCRdb keeps in-frame clones, though not all of them. D and trimming come from the DNA, and the V and J calls and clone size come from that table. The table lists around 60,000 clones, around 90% of them singletons. This entry belongs to a study of blood T cell repertoires in COVID-19. For the study at large: Collection of acute and convalescent COVID-19 samples took place in the United States, Italy and Spain. T cells, B-cell-depleted T cells, or PBMCs provided the cDNA or gDNA that served as material.

The specimen sequenced was peripheral blood. The clonotype originates from a woman of 80 years or more with active COVID-19.

The CDR3 nucleotides read TGTGCCAGCAGTTTAAGAAGGGGCGGTGAAGCTTTCTTT. Protein: CASSLRRGGEAFF. V and J are TRBV27 and TRBJ1-1; D is perhaps TRBD1 (5 bases). CDR1 is MNHEY, CDR2 SMNVEV, per germline (reference sequence). The CDR3 runs 13 residues. V was pared by 2 bases and J by 7 bases, with 11 bases between.